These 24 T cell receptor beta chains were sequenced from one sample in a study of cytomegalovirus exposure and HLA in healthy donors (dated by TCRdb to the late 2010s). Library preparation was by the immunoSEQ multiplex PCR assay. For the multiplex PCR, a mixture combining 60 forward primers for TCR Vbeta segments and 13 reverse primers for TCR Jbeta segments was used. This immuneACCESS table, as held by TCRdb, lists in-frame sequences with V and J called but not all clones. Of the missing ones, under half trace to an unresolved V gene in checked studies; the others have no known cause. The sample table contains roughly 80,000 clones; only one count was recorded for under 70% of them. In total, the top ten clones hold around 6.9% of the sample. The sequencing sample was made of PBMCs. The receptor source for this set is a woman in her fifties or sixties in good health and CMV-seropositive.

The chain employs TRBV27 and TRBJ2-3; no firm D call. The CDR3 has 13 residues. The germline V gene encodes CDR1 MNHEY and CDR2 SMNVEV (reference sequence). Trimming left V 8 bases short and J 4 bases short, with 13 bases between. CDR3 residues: CASARSPPDTQYF. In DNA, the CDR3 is TGTGCCAGCGCCCGGAGTCCCCCAGATACGCAGTATTTT.

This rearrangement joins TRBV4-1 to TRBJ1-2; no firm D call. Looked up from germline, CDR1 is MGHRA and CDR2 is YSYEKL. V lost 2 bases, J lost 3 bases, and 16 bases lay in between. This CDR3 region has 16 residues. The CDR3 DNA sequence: TGCGCCAGCAGCCAATTATTTAAGTCGTCGGACTATGGCTACACCTTC. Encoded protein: CASSQLFKSSDYGYTF.

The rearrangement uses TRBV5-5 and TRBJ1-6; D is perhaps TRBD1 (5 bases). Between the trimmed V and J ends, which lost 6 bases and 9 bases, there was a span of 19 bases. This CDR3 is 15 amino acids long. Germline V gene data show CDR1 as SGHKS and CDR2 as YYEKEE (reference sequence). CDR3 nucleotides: TGTGCCAGCACCTGGGGCACGGGTTCGGGTTCACCCCTCCACTTT. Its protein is CASTWGTGSGSPLHF.

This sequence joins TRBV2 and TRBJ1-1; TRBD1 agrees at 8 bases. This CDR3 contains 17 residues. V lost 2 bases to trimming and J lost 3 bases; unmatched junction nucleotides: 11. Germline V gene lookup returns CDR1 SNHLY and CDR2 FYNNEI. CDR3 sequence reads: CASSESVGRGRYTEAFF. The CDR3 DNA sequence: TGTGCCAGCAGTGAATCGGTGGGCAGGGGGCGGTACACTGAAGCTTTCTTT.

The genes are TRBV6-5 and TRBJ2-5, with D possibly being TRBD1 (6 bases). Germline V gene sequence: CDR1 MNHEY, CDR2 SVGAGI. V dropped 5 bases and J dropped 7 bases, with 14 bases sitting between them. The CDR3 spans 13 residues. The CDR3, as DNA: TGTGCCAGCAGTAAGCCGACAGGAGGGACCCAGTACTTC. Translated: CASSKPTGGTQYF.

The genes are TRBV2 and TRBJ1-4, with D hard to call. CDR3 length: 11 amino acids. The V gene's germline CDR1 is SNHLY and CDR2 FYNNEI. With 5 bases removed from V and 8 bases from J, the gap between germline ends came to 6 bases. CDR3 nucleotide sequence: TGTGCCAGCAGTCGCGGCGAAAAACTGTTTTTT. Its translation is CASSRGEKLFF.

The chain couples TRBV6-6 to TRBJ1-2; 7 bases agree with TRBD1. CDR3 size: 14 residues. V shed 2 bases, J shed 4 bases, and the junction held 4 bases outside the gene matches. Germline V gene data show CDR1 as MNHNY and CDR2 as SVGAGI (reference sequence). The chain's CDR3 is CASSYPDRSYGYTF. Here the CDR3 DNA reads TGTGCCAGCAGTTACCCGGACAGGAGCTATGGCTACACCTTC.

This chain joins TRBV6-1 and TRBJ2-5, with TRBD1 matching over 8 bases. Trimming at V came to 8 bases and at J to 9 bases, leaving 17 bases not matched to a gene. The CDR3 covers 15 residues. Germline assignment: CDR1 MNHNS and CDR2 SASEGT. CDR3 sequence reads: CASAPEQGAVQSQYF. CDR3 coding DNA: TGTGCCAGCGCCCCGGAGCAGGGGGCGGTACAATCCCAGTACTTC.

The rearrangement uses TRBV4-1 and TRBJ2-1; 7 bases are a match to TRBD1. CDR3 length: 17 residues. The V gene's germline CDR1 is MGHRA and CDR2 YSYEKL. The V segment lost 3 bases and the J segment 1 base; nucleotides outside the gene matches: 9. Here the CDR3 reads CASSHQQGSLSYNEQFF. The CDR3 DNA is TGCGCCAGCAGCCACCAACAGGGGTCCCTGTCCTACAATGAGCAGTTCTTC.

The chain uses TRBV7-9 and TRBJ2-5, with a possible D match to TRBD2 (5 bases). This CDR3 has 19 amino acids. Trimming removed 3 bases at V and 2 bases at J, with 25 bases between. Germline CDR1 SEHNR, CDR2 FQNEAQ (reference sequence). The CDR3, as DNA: TGTGCCAGCAGCTTCGGGCTCGTTTCGTTGCGGACTTTGCAAGAGACCCAGTACTTC. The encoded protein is CASSFGLVSLRTLQETQYF. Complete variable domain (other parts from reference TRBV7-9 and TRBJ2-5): DTGVSQNPRHKITKRGQNVTFRCDPISEHNRLYWYRQTLGQGPEFLTYFQNEAQLEKSRLLSDRFSAERPKGSFSTLEIQRTEQGDSAMYLCASSFGLVSLRTLQETQYFGPGTRLLVL.

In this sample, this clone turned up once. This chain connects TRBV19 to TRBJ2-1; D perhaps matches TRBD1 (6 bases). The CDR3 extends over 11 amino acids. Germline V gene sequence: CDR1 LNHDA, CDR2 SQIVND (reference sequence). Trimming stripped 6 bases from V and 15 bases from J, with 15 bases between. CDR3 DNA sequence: TGTGCCAGTAGCCCAGGGGCCCTTCCGTTCTTC. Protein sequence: CASSPGALPFF.

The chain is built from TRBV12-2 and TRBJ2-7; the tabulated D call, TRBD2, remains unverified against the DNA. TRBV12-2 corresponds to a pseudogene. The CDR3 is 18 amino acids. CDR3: CASRLFIAGGESSYEQYV. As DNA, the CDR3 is TGTGCAAGTCGCTTATTTATAGCGGGGGGCGAGAGCTCCTACGAGCAGTACGTC.

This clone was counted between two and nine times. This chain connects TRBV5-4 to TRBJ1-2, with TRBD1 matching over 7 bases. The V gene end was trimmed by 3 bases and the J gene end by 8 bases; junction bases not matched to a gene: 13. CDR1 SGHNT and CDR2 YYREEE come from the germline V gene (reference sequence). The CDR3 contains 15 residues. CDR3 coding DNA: TGTGCCAGCAGCTCCCCATCGGAGGGGGCTGCCGGCTACACCTTC. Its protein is CASSSPSEGAAGYTF.

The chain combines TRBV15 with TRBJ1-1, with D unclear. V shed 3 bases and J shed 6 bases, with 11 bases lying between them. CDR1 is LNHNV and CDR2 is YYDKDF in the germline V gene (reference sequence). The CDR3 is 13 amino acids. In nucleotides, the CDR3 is TGTGCCACCAGCAGGAGGGTTGCGGCTGAAGCTTTCTTT. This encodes CATSRRVAAEAFF. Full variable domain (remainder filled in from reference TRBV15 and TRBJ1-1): DAMVIQNPRYQVTQFGKPVTLSCSQTLNHNVMYWYQQKSSQAPKLLFHYYDKDFNNEADTPDNFQSRRPNTSFCFLDIRSPGLGDTAMYLCATSRRVAAEAFFGQGTRLTVV.

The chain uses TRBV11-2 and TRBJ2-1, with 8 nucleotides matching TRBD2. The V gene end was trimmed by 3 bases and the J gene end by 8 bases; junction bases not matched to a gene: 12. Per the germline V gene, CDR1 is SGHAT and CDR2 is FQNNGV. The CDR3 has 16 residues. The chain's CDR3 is CASSLQVLAGVYEQFF. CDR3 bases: TGTGCCAGCAGCTTGCAGGTCCTAGCGGGTGTCTATGAGCAGTTCTTC.

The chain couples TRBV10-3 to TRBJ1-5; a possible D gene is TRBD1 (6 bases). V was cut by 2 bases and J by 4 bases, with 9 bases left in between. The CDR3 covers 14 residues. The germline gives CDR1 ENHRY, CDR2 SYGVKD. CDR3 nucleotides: TGTGCCATCAGTGAGGGGGGGGCAAATCAGCCCCAGCATTTT. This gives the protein CAISEGGANQPQHF.

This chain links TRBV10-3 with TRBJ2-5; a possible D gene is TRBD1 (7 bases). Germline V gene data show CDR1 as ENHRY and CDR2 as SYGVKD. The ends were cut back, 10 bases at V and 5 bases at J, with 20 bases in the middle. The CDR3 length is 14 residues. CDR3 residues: CATRDQGGGETQYF. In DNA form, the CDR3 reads TGTGCCACACGGGATCAGGGGGGCGGTGAGACCCAGTACTTC.

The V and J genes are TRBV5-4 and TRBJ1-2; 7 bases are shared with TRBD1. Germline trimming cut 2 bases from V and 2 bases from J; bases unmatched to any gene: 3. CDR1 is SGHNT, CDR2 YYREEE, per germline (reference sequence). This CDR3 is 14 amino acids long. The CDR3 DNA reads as TGTGCCAGCAGCTTCATGGGACAGAACTATGGCTACACCTTC. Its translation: CASSFMGQNYGYTF.

CDR3 bases: TGCAGCGTCGTAATCTTACAGGGTGTAAGCGAGCAGTACTTC. As protein: CSVVILQGVSEQYF. The J gene is TRBJ2-7, the V gene TRBV29-1, with a weak D call TRBD1 (6 bases). CDR1 is SQVTM, CDR2 ANQGSEA, per germline. The V end lost 6 bases, the J end lost 6 bases, and 21 bases lay between the germline ends. This CDR3 contains 14 residues.

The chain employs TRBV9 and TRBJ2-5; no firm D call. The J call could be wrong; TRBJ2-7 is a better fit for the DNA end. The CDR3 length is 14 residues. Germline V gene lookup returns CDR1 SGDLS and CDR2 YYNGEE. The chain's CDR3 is CASSVVGSSYEQYF. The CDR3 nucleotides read TGTGCCAGCAGCGTAGTTGGTAGTTCCTACGAGCAGTACTTC.

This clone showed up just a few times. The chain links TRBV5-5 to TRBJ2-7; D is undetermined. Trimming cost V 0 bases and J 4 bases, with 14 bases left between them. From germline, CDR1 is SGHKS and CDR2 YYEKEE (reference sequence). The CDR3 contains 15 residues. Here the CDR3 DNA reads TGTGCCAGCAGCTTGGTTCGAGTAGCCGCGTACGAGCAGTACTTC. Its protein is CASSLVRVAAYEQYF. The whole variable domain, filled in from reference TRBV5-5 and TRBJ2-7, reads DAGVTQSPTHLIKTRGQQVTLRCSPISGHKSVSWYQQVLGQGPQFIFQYYEKEERGRGNFPDRFSARQFPNYSSELNVNALLLGDSALYLCASSLVRVAAYEQYFGPGTRLTVT.

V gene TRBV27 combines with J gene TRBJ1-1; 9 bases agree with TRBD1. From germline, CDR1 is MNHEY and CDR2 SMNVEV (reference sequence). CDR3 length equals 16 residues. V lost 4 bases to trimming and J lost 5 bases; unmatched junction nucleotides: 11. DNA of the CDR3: TGTGCCAGCAGTTCGCCCTCCTACAGGGGGCGTACTGAAGCTTTCTTT. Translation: CASSSPSYRGRTEAFF.

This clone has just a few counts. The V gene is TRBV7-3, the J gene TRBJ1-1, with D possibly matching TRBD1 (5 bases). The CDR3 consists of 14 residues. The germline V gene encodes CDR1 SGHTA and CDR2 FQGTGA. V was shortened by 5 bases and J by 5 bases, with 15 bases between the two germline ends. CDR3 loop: CASSAPIRGTEAFF. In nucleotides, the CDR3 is TGTGCCAGCAGCGCCCCGATTAGGGGTACTGAAGCTTTCTTT. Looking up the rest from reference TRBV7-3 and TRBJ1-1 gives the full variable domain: GAGVSQTPSNKVTEKGKYVELRCDPISGHTALYWYRQSLGQGPEFLIYFQGTGAADDSGLPNDRFFAVRPEGSVSTLKIQRTERGDSAVYLCASSAPIRGTEAFFGQGTRLTVV.

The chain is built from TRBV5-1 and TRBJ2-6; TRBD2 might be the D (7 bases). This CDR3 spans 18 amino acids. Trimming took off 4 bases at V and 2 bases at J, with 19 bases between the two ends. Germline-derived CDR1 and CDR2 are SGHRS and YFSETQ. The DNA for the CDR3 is TGCGCCAGCAGCAATTACGGGGGGCGCTTTACTGGGGCCAACGTCCTGACTTTC. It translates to CASSNYGGRFTGANVLTF.